Each of the 15 T cell receptor beta chains below was sequenced from the same sample in a study of cytomegalovirus exposure and HLA in healthy donors. With 60 Vbeta and 13 Jbeta primers, the PCR was carried out. Repertoires were generated with immunoSEQ multiplex PCR, while TCRdb's copy carries only in-frame clones and drops some. The sample lists 150,000 to 200,000 clones, about 80% occurring once. Sequencing was carried out using PBMCs. All receptors derive from a man aged 18 to 29 in good health and CMV-seropositive.

This rearrangement joins TRBV11-2 to TRBJ1-2, with 7 bases lining up with TRBD1. With 2 bases clipped from V and 3 bases from J, the junction kept 0 bases outside the gene matches. The CDR3 loop spans 13 amino acids. The germline gives CDR1 SGHAT, CDR2 FQNNGV. The CDR3 DNA is TGTGCCAGCAGCTTAAGGGGGCACTATGGCTACACCTTC. This gives the protein CASSLRGHYGYTF.

This chain joins TRBV2 and TRBJ1-2, with D unclear. CDR1 and CDR2 (germline): SNHLY, FYNNEI. V was clipped by 6 bases and J by 8 bases, with 19 bases between them. The CDR3 is 14 amino acids. The CDR3 nucleotides read TGTGCCAGCAGGGGAGCGGCGGGAGGTCTGGGCTACACCTTC. Translating gives CASRGAAGGLGYTF.

The J gene is TRBJ2-5, the V gene TRBV5-4; D is undetermined. The DNA end lines up better with TRBJ2-7; the J call may be wrong. This CDR3 contains 16 residues. Germline CDR1 is SGHNT and CDR2 is YYREEE (reference sequence). CDR3 loop: CASSLAGARGAYEQYF. The CDR3 DNA sequence: TGTGCCAGCAGCTTGGCCGGAGCTAGAGGAGCCTACGAGCAGTACTTC.

The chain combines TRBV5-1 with TRBJ2-7, with 9 nucleotides matching TRBD1. Germline CDR1 reads SGHRS; CDR2 reads YFSETQ. CDR3 length: 15 amino acids. Losses at the gene ends were 4 bases for V and 6 bases for J; bases not matched to a gene: 11. CDR3 region: CASSRSGTGTTEQYF. DNA of the CDR3: TGCGCCAGCAGCCGTTCCGGGACAGGGACGACCGAGCAGTACTTC.

The chain uses TRBV7-9 and TRBJ1-2; 9 bases align to TRBD1. Germline CDR1 SEHNR, CDR2 FQNEAQ (reference sequence). J was trimmed by 7 bases and V by 3 bases; bases with no gene match: 9. The CDR3 contains 15 residues. CDR3 sequence (DNA): TGTGCCAGCAGCTTTCGGGGACAGGGTATTGGTGGCTACACCTTC. Residues: CASSFRGQGIGGYTF.

V usage is TRBV10-3 and J usage is TRBJ2-1; 7 bases fit TRBD2. Germline V lookup: CDR1 ENHRY, CDR2 SYGVKD. V dropped 6 bases and J dropped 5; count of bases not matched to a gene: 10. This CDR3 has 15 amino acids. This chain's CDR3 is CAIRTGLGENNEQFF. The CDR3 nucleotides read TGTGCCATCAGGACCGGACTAGGGGAAAACAATGAGCAGTTCTTC.

The genes are TRBV4-1 and TRBJ2-1; TRBD2 agrees at 8 bases. The length of the CDR3 is 14 residues. The ends lost 6 bases at V and 8 bases at J; junction bases unmatched: 9. CDR1 is MGHRA, CDR2 YSYEKL, per germline. The CDR3 DNA sequence: TGCGCCAGCAGTCCGACAGGCGGGGGGCATGAGCAGTTCTTC. This gives the protein CASSPTGGGHEQFF.

The chain carries TRBV2 and TRBJ1-3; D remains ambiguous. This CDR3 is 16 amino acids long. Germline CDR1 reads SNHLY; CDR2 reads FYNNEI. V was shortened by 6 bases and J by 0 bases, with 15 bases between the two germline ends. CDR3 bases: TGTGCCAGCAGAGGCGGGCAGTCCCTCTCTGGAAACACCATATATTTT. It translates to CASRGGQSLSGNTIYF.

The V gene is TRBV5-6, the J gene TRBJ1-2; 7 nucleotides align to TRBD1. CDR1 is SGHDT, CDR2 YYEEEE, per germline. CDR3 length equals 13 residues. V lost 5 bases, J lost 4 bases, and 5 bases stayed unmatched. The CDR3 DNA follows: TGTGCCAGCAGACCTGGGACAGTCTATGGCTACACCTTC. Translated: CASRPGTVYGYTF.

In regard to this clone: A read error is likely, as this CDR3 ends without the conserved phenylalanine or tryptophan. J is TRBJ1-6 and V is TRBV5-6, with D unclear. The CDR3 is made up of 14 amino acids. Germline CDR1 SGHDT, CDR2 YYEEEE. V lost 0 bases to trimming and J lost 7 bases, with 8 bases between them. DNA of the CDR3: TGTGCCAGCAGCTTGGCCGGAGAGAATTCACCCCTCCACCTT. Translation: CASSLAGENSPLHL.

The rearrangement links TRBV6-5 to TRBJ2-7; the D gene is possibly TRBD2 (6 bases). Trimming cost V 2 bases and J 7 bases, with 21 bases left between them. The CDR3 loop spans 16 amino acids. The V gene's germline CDR1 is MNHEY and CDR2 SVGAGI. CDR3 bases: TGTGCCAGCAGTTACACTTCACCGGGACTTGGGGGAGAGCAGTACTTC. Residues: CASSYTSPGLGGEQYF.

The rearrangement links TRBV28 to TRBJ1-4; 12 bases are shared with TRBD1. The germline gives CDR1 MDHEN, CDR2 SYDVKM. V shed 6 bases, J shed 0 bases, and the junction held 14 bases outside the gene matches. The CDR3 sequence is 20 residues long. The CDR3 reads CASSLFDGTGGAATNEKLFF. In DNA form, the CDR3 reads TGTGCCAGCAGCCTGTTTGATGGGACAGGGGGCGCGGCAACTAATGAAAAACTGTTTTTT.

The J gene is TRBJ1-5, the V gene TRBV7-9, with 8 bases that match TRBD1. This CDR3 is built from 15 residues. CDR1 is SEHNR and CDR2 is FQNEAQ in the germline V gene (reference sequence). V was pared by 3 bases and J by 6 bases, with 7 bases of the junction left unmatched. The CDR3 protein is CASSFSGGEGQPQHF. The CDR3 DNA reads TGTGCCAGCAGCTTCTCAGGGGGCGAGGGTCAGCCCCAGCATTTT.

This sequence joins TRBV6-5 and TRBJ1-3, with D perhaps matching TRBD1 (6 bases). V was shortened by 3 bases and J by 5 bases, with 11 bases between the two germline ends. Per germline, CDR1 MNHEY and CDR2 SVGAGI. The CDR3 is made up of 14 amino acids. CDR3 in DNA: TGTGCCAGCAGTTATGGGGGCGAAAGAAACACCATATATTTT. It specifies CASSYGGERNTIYF.

The chain links TRBV7-8 to TRBJ1-2; 7 bases match TRBD1. Germline values: CDR1 SGHVS, CDR2 FQNEAQ. V trimming: 2 bases; J trimming: 4 bases; junction bases outside the gene matches: 10. The CDR3 extends over 16 amino acids. The CDR3 nucleotides read TGTGCCAGCAGCTTATATATCAACAGGGGAGCCTATGGCTACACCTTC. Translation gives CASSLYINRGAYGYTF.